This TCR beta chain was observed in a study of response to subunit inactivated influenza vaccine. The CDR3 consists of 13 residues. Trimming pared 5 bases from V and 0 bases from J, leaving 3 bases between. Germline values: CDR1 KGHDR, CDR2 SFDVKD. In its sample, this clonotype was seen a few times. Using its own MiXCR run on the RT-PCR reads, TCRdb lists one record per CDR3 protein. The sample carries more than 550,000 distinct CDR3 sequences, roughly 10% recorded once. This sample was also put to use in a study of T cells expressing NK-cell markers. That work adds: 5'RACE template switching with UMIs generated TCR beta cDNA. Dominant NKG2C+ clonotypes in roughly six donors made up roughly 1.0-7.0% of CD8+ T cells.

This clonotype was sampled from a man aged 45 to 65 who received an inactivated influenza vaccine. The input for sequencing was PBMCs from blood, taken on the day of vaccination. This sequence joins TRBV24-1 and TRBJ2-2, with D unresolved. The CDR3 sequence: CATSVPNTGELFF. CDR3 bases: TGTGCCACCAGTGTCCCGAACACCGGGGAGCTGTTTTTT.